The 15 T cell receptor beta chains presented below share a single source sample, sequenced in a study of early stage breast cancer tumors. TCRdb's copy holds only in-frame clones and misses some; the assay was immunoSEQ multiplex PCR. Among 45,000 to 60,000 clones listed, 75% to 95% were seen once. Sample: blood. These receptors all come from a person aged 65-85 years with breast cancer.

In DNA form, the CDR3 reads TGTGCCAGCAGTGTAACAGCGAACACTGAAGCTTTCTTT. Translated, it gives CASSVTANTEAFF. The J gene is TRBJ1-1, the V gene TRBV2, with no clear D. The CDR3 runs 13 residues. CDR1 and CDR2 from the germline V gene are SNHLY and FYNNEI. The V end was cut by 4 bases, the J end by 1 base, with 7 bases between.

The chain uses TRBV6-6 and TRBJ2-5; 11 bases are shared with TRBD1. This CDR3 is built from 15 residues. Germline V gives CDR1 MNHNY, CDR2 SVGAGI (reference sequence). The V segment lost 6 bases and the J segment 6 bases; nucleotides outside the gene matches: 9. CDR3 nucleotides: TGTGCCAGCAGCACCTCCGGGACAGGGGGACAGACCCAGTACTTC. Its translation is CASSTSGTGGQTQYF.

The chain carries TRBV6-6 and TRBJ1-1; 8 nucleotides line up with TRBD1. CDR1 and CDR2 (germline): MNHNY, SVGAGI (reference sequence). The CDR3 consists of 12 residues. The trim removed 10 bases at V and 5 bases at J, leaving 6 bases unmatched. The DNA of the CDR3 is TGTGCCACTCGACAGGGGCAGACTGAAGCTTTCTTT. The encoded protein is CATRQGQTEAFF.

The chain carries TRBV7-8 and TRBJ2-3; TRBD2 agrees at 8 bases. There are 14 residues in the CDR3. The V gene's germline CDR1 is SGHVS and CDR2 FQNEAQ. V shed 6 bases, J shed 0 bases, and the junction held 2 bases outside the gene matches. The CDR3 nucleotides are TGTGCCAGCAGGAAGCGGGAGAGCACAGATACGCAGTATTTT. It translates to CASRKRESTDTQYF.

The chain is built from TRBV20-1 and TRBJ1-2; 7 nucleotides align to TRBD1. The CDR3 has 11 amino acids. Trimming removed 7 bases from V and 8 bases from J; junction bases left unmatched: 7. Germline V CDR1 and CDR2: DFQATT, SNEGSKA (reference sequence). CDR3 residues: CSGVDRRGYTF. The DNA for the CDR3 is TGCAGTGGCGTGGACAGGAGAGGCTACACCTTC.

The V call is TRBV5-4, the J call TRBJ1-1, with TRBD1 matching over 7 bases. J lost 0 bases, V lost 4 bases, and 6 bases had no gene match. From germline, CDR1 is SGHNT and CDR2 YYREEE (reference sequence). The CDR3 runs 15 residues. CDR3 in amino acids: CASSRDRAVNTEAFF. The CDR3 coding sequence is TGTGCCAGCAGCCGAGACAGGGCCGTGAACACTGAAGCTTTCTTT.

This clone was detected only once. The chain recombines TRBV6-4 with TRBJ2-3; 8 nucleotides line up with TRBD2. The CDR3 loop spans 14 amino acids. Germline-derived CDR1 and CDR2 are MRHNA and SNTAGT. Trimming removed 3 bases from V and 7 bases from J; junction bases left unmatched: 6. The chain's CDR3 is CASSERERGNTQYF. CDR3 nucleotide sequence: TGTGCCAGCAGTGAGCGGGAGCGGGGGAATACGCAGTATTTT.

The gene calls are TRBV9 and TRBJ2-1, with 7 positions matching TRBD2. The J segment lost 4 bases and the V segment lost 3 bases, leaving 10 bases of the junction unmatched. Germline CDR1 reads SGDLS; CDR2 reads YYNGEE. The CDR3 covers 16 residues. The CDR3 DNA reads TGTGCCAGCAGCGCAAAAAGCGGGAATGGGTACAATGAGCAGTTCTTC. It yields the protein CASSAKSGNGYNEQFF.

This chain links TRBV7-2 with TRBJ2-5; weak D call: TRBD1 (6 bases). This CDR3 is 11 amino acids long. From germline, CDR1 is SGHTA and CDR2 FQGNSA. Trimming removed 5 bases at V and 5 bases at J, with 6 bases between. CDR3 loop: CASSQGETQYF. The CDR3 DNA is TGTGCCAGCAGCCAGGGGGAGACCCAGTACTTC.

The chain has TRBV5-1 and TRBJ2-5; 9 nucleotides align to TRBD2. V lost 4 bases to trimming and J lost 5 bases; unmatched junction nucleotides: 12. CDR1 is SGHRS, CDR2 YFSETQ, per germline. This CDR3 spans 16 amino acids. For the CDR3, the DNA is TGCGCCAGCAGCCCCGGACTAGCGATCGGGAGGGAGACCCAGTACTTC. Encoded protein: CASSPGLAIGRETQYF.

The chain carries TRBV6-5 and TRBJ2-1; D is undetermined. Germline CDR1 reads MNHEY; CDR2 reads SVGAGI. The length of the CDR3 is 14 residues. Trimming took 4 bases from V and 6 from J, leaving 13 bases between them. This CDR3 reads CASSSPGGSNEQFF. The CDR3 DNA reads TGTGCCAGCAGTTCCCCCGGCGGTAGCAATGAGCAGTTCTTC.

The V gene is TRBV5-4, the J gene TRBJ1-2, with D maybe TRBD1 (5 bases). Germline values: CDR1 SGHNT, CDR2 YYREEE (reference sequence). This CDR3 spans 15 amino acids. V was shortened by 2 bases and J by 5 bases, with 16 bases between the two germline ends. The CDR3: CASSFPQTGGYGYTF. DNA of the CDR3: TGTGCCAGCAGCTTCCCCCAGACCGGGGGGTATGGCTACACCTTC.

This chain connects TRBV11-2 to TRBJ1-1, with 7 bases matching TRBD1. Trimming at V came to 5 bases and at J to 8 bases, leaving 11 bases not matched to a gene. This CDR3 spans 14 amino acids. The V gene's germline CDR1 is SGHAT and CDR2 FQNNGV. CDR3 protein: CASSTSGTVGEAFF. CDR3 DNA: TGTGCCAGCAGCACGTCCGGGACAGTAGGAGAAGCTTTCTTT.

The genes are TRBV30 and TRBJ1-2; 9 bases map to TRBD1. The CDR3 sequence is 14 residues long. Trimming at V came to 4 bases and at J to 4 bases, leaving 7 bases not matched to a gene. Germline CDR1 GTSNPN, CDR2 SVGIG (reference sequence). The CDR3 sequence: CAWNAIQGAYGYTF. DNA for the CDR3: TGTGCCTGGAATGCGATACAGGGGGCCTATGGCTACACCTTC.

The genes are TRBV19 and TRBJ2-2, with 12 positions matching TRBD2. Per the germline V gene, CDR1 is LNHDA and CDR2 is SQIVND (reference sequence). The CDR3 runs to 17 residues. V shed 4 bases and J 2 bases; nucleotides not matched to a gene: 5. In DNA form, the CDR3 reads TGTGCCAGTAGTAAGACTAGCGGGAGAGGTAACACCGGGGAGCTGTTTTTT. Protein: CASSKTSGRGNTGELFF.